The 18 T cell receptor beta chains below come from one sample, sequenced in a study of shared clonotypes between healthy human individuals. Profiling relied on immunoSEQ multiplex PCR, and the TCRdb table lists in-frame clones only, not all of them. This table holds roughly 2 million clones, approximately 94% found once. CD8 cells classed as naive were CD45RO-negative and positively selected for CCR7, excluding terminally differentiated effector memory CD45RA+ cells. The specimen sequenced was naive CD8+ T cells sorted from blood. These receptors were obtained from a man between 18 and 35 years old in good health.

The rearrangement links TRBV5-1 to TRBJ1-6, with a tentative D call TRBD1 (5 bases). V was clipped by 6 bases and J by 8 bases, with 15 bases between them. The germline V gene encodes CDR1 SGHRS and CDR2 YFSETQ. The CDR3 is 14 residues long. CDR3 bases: TGCGCCAGCACCCGTTTCGCGGGGGATTCACCCCTCCACTTT. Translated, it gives CASTRFAGDSPLHF.

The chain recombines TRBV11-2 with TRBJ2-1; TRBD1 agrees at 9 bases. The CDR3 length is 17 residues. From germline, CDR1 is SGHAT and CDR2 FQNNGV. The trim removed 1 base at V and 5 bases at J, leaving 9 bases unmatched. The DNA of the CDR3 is TGTGCCAGCAGCTTAGTTCAGTACAGGGGGCTGGACAATGAGCAGTTCTTC. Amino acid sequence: CASSLVQYRGLDNEQFF.

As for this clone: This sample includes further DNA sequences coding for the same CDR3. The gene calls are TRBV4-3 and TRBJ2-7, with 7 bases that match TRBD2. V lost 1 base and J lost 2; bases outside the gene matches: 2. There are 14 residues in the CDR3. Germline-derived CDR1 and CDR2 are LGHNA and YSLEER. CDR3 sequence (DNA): TGCGCCAGCAGCCAAGCTAGCGGTACCTACGAGCAGTACTTC. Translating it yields CASSQASGTYEQYF.

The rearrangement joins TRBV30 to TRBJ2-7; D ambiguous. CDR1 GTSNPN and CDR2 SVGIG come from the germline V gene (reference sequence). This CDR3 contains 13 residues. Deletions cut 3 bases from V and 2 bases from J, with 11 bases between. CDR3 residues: CAWRPDGPYEQYF. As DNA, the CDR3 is TGTGCCTGGAGGCCGGACGGCCCCTACGAGCAGTACTTC.

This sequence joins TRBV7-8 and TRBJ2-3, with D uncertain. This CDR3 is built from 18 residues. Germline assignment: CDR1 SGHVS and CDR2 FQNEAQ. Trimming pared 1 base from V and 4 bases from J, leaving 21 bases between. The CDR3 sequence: CASSLVVRQVSHSDTQYF. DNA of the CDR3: TGTGCCAGCAGCTTAGTGGTTCGGCAGGTGTCACACTCAGATACGCAGTATTTT.

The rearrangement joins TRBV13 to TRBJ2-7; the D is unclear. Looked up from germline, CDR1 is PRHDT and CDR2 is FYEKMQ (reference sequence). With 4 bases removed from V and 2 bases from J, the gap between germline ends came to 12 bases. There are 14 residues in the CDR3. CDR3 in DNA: TGTGCCAGCAGCTCACCCAAGGTCGCCTACGAGCAGTACTTC. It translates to CASSSPKVAYEQYF.

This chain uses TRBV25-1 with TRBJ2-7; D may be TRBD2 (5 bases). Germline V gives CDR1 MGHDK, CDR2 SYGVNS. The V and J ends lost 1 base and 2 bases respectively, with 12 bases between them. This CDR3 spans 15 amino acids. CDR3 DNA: TGTGCCAGCAGTGAATCAGGAGGAGGCGCCTACGAGCAGTACTTC. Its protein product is CASSESGGGAYEQYF.

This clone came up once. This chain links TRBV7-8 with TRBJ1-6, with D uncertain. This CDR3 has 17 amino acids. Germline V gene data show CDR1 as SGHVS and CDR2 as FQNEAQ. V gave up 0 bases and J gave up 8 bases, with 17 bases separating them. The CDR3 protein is CASSLAAVSALDSPLHF. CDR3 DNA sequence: TGTGCCAGCAGCTTAGCAGCGGTCAGCGCTCTGGATTCACCCCTCCACTTT.

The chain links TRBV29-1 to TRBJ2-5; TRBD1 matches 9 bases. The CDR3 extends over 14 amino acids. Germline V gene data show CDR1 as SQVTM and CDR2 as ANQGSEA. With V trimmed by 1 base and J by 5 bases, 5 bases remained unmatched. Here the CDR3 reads CSVEGDRDWETQYF. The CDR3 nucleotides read TGCAGCGTTGAAGGGGACAGGGATTGGGAGACCCAGTACTTC.

CDR3: CASIPPGDYEQYF. The CDR3 DNA follows: TGTGCCAGCATTCCCCCGGGGGACTACGAGCAGTACTTC. The V gene is TRBV7-9, the J gene TRBJ2-7; a weak D match, TRBD2 (6 bases). The germline CDR1 and CDR2 sequences are SEHNR and FQNEAQ (reference sequence). V was trimmed by 7 bases and J by 3 bases, leaving 13 bases between them. There are 13 residues in the CDR3.

The CDR3 region is CASSLADTGTPGLADTQYF. The CDR3 DNA sequence: TGTGCCAGCAGCTTAGCCGATACAGGGACCCCGGGGTTGGCAGATACGCAGTATTTT. The chain has TRBV7-9 and TRBJ2-3, with D possibly matching TRBD1 (6 bases). Trimming took off 0 bases at V and 4 bases at J, with 23 bases between the two ends. In germline, CDR1 is SEHNR, CDR2 FQNEAQ (reference sequence). The length of the CDR3 is 19 residues. Supplemented by reference TRBV7-9 and TRBJ2-3, the full variable domain reads DTGVSQNPRHKITKRGQNVTFRCDPISEHNRLYWYRQTLGQGPEFLTYFQNEAQLEKSRLLSDRFSAERPKGSFSTLEIQRTEQGDSAMYLCASSLADTGTPGLADTQYFGPGTRLTVL.

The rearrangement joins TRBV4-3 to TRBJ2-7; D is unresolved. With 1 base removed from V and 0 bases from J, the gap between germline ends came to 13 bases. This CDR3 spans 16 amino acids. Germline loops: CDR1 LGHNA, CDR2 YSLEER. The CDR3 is CASSQVYGPGSYEQYF. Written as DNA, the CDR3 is TGCGCCAGCAGCCAAGTATACGGGCCAGGCTCCTACGAGCAGTACTTC.

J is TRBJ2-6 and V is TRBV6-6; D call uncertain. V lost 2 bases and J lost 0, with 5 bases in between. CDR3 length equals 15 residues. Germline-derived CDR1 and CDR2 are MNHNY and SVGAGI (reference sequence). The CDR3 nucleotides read TGTGCCAGCAGTTACGCCCCCTCTGGGGCCAACGTCCTGACTTTC. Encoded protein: CASSYAPSGANVLTF.

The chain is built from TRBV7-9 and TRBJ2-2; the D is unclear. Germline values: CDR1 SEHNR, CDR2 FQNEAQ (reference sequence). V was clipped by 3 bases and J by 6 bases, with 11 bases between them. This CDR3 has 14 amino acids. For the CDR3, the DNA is TGTGCCAGCAGCTTTGAGAGCTCGTCCGGGGAGCTGTTTTTT. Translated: CASSFESSSGELFF.

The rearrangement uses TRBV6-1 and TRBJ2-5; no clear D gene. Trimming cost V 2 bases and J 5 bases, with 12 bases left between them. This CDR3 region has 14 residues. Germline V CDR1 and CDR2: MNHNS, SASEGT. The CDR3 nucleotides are TGTGCCAGCAGTGAAAGCTGGTTTTCGGAGACCCAGTACTTC. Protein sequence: CASSESWFSETQYF.

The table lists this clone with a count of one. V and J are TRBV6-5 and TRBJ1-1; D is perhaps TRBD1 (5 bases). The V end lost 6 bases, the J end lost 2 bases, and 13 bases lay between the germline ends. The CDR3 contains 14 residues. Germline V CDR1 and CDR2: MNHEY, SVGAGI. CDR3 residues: CASSLTGFNTEAFF. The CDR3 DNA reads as TGTGCCAGCAGCCTAACAGGCTTCAACACTGAAGCTTTCTTT.

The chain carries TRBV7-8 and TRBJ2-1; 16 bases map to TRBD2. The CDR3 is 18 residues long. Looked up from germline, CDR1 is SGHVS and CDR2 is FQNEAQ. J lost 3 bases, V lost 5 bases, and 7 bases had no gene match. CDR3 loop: CASSPGLAGGPIYNEQFF. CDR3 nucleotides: TGTGCCAGCAGCCCGGGACTAGCGGGGGGGCCTATCTACAATGAGCAGTTCTTC. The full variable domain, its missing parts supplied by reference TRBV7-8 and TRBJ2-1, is GAGVSQSPRYKVAKRGQDVALRCDPISGHVSLFWYQQALGQGPEFLTYFQNEAQLDKSGLPSDRFFAERPEGSVSTLKIQRTQQEDSAVYLCASSPGLAGGPIYNEQFFGPGTRLTVL.

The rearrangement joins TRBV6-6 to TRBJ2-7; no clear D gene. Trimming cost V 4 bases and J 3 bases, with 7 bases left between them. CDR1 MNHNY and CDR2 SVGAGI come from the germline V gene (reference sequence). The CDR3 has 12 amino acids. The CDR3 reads CASSSGFYEQYF. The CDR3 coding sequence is TGTGCCAGCAGTTCTGGGTTCTACGAGCAGTACTTC.